This TCR beta chain was captured in a study of T cell responses to AZD1222 COVID-19 vaccine. The CDR3 covers 13 residues. V shed 2 bases and J shed 8 bases, with 12 bases lying between them. Germline values: CDR1 MGHRA, CDR2 YSYEKL. Here immunoSEQ multiplex PCR was the method, and the copy in TCRdb shows in-frame clones only, minus some. The sample has under 150,000 clones, about 93% seen once. This chain uses TRBV4-1 with TRBJ1-2; D is possibly TRBD1 (5 bases). The TCR was taken from an adult in good health. The sample consisted of peripheral blood, taken on day 0 of AZD1222 vaccination. The CDR3 region is CASSQPPGGGYTF. The CDR3 DNA is TGCGCCAGCAGCCAACCTCCCGGGGGGGGCTACACCTTC.